A single sample gave rise to the 18 T cell receptor beta chains below, sequenced in a study of T cell changes during pregnancy in multiple sclerosis. TCRdb's copy holds only in-frame clones and misses some; the assay was immunoSEQ multiplex PCR. The sample lists some 100,000 clones, 85% to 95% occurring once. The sample consisted of peripheral blood, taken in the second trimester of pregnancy. These receptors came from a female donor with multiple sclerosis, enrolled in a pregnancy study.

With regard to this clone: The junction does not match germline at one end; this may be a read error. This chain links TRBV4-1 with TRBJ2-1, with TRBD1 matching 9 bases. This CDR3 is 16 amino acids long. Germline loops: CDR1 MGHRA, CDR2 YSYEKL. In DNA form, the CDR3 reads TGCGCCAGCGGCCAAAACGAGGGACAGGGTTACAATGAGCAGTTCTTC. This encodes CASGQNEGQGYNEQFF.

This chain uses TRBV7-8 with TRBJ2-3; maybe TRBD1 (5 bases). Looked up from germline, CDR1 is SGHVS and CDR2 is FQNEAQ. V was clipped by 3 bases and J by 2 bases, with 9 bases between them. The CDR3 is made up of 14 amino acids. The CDR3 protein is CASSFGAYTDTQYF. DNA of the CDR3: TGTGCCAGCAGCTTTGGGGCCTACACAGATACGCAGTATTTT.

This chain links TRBV7-9 with TRBJ1-2, with D hard to call. V gave up 6 bases and J gave up 5 bases, with 13 bases separating them. CDR1 is SEHNR, CDR2 FQNEAQ, per germline (reference sequence). The CDR3 is 13 amino acids. The CDR3 here is CASRRAAGYGYTF. For the CDR3, the DNA is TGTGCCAGCAGAAGGGCGGCGGGGTATGGCTACACCTTC.

This clone has just one count. CDR3 sequence: CASSAAGYSADTQYF. CDR3 bases: TGTGCCAGCAGCGCAGCGGGATATAGCGCTGATACGCAGTATTTT. The chain has TRBV9 and TRBJ2-3; 7 bases match TRBD2. Germline CDR1 and CDR2: SGDLS and YYNGEE. This CDR3 region has 15 residues. Losses at the gene ends were 3 bases for V and 6 bases for J; bases not matched to a gene: 10.

CDR3: CATSGRGSYEQYF. The CDR3 coding sequence is TGTGCCACCAGCGGGCGGGGCTCCTACGAGCAGTACTTC. This chain uses TRBV15 with TRBJ2-7; D might be TRBD2 (6 bases). Germline V gives CDR1 LNHNV, CDR2 YYDKDF (reference sequence). Trimming removed 5 bases from V and 0 bases from J, with 8 bases in between. The CDR3 contains 13 residues.

A few counts support this clone. The V and J genes are TRBV11-2 and TRBJ2-2; weak D call: TRBD1 (6 bases). V was clipped by 1 base and J by 0 bases, with 9 bases between them. Germline V CDR1 and CDR2: SGHAT, FQNNGV. There are 16 residues in the CDR3. The CDR3 region has the DNA TGTGCCAGCAGCTTAGGGACAGCAACGAACACCGGGGAGCTGTTTTTT. Residues: CASSLGTATNTGELFF.

This sequence joins TRBV6-1 and TRBJ1-3; 8 bases map to TRBD1. CDR3 length: 15 residues. The V and J ends lost 5 bases and 4 bases, in that order; junction bases with no gene match: 7. Germline CDR1 is MNHNS and CDR2 is SASEGT. In DNA, the CDR3 is TGTGCCAGCAGTCCTCCGGGACAGGTGGGAAACACCATATATTTT. This sequence encodes CASSPPGQVGNTIYF.

The genes are TRBV11-2 and TRBJ1-2; a weak D match, TRBD1 (5 bases). Germline V gives CDR1 SGHAT, CDR2 FQNNGV. The CDR3 spans 14 residues. The V end was cut by 5 bases, the J end by 5 bases, with 15 bases between. Here the CDR3 DNA reads TGTGCCAGCAGCGCCCTCGGCGGGGGGTATGGCTACACCTTC. This sequence encodes CASSALGGGYGYTF.

This chain connects TRBV7-8 to TRBJ2-2; a possible D gene is TRBD2 (5 bases). From germline, CDR1 is SGHVS and CDR2 FQNEAQ. The ends were cut back, 5 bases at V and 6 bases at J, with 16 bases in the middle. The CDR3 is made up of 15 amino acids. The CDR3 spells CASSLTRDPAGELFF. The CDR3 bases are TGTGCCAGCAGCCTTACCCGGGATCCCGCCGGGGAGCTGTTTTTT.

This chain uses TRBV6-5 with TRBJ2-2; TRBD2 matches at 11 bases. V dropped 0 bases and J dropped 4; count of bases not matched to a gene: 1. The CDR3 sequence is 16 residues long. Per the germline V gene, CDR1 is MNHEY and CDR2 is SVGAGI. DNA for the CDR3: TGTGCCAGCAGTTACTCCGGACTAGCGGGCACCGGGGAGCTGTTTTTT. Protein product: CASSYSGLAGTGELFF.

This CDR3 is CAWRGRGVYEQYF. The CDR3 nucleotides are TGTGCCTGGAGGGGCAGGGGGGTCTACGAGCAGTACTTC. V gene TRBV30 combines with J gene TRBJ2-7, with D possibly TRBD1 on 7 matching bases. Germline V gene sequence: CDR1 GTSNPN, CDR2 SVGIG (reference sequence). The V end lost 3 bases, the J end lost 3 bases, and 12 bases lay between the germline ends. The CDR3 is made up of 13 amino acids.

The chain employs TRBV6-4 and TRBJ1-5, with TRBD1 matching 7 bases. The CDR3 runs to 13 residues. V shed 4 bases and J 6 bases; nucleotides not matched to a gene: 3. Germline assignment: CDR1 MRHNA and CDR2 SNTAGT. DNA of the CDR3: TGTGCCAGCAGTGTTAACAGGGGTCAGCCCCAGCATTTT. Amino acids: CASSVNRGQPQHF.

The chain recombines TRBV28 with TRBJ2-3, with 7 bases identical to TRBD2. Germline values: CDR1 MDHEN, CDR2 SYDVKM. Losses at the gene ends were 6 bases for V and 1 base for J; bases not matched to a gene: 7. The CDR3 covers 15 residues. The CDR3 region has the DNA TGTGCCAGCAGCCGAAGCGGGGTACGCACAGATACGCAGTATTTT. Encoded protein: CASSRSGVRTDTQYF.

The chain uses TRBV11-2 and TRBJ2-5; 12 positions agree with TRBD2. The J segment lost 3 bases and the V segment lost 1 base, leaving 0 bases of the junction unmatched. The germline V gene has CDR1 SGHAT and CDR2 FQNNGV. This CDR3 has 15 amino acids. The CDR3: CASSLGTSGKETQYF. The CDR3 DNA follows: TGTGCCAGCAGCTTAGGGACTAGCGGGAAAGAGACCCAGTACTTC.

This rearrangement joins TRBV30 to TRBJ1-4; maybe TRBD1 (5 bases). This CDR3 has 13 amino acids. Germline V CDR1 and CDR2: GTSNPN, SVGIG (reference sequence). V lost 8 bases, J lost 8 bases, and 18 bases lay in between. DNA for the CDR3: TGTGCCGGCGGGACCTCAGGGCAGGAAAAACTGTTTTTT. Its protein is CAGGTSGQEKLFF.

J is TRBJ2-5 and V is TRBV11-2, with D possibly being TRBD1 (5 bases). Trimming shortened V by 1 base and J by 3 bases, and 9 bases separated the two germline ends. This CDR3 spans 14 amino acids. In germline, CDR1 is SGHAT, CDR2 FQNNGV. The CDR3 region has the DNA TGTGCCAGCAGCTTAGTGGCAGGGAAAGAGACCCAGTACTTC. Amino acids: CASSLVAGKETQYF. Together with reference TRBV11-2 and TRBJ2-5, the CDR3 gives the full variable domain: EAGVAQSPRYKIIEKRQSVAFWCNPISGHATLYWYQQILGQGPKLLIQFQNNGVVDDSQLPKDRFSAERLKGVDSTLKIQPAKLEDSAVYLCASSLVAGKETQYFGPGTRLLVL.

The chain recombines TRBV5-4 with TRBJ2-3; TRBD2 is a possible D gene (6 bases). The CDR3 runs to 16 residues. The germline CDR1 and CDR2 sequences are SGHNT and YYREEE (reference sequence). V was pared by 4 bases and J by 1 base, with 16 bases between. The CDR3 nucleotides read TGTGCCAGCAGCCCCTGGGACTTTCCACGCACAGATACGCAGTATTTT. It yields the protein CASSPWDFPRTDTQYF.

The CDR3 loop reads CASSPSSTGPVGEKLFF. CDR3 nucleotide sequence: TGCGCCAGCAGCCCATCCTCGACAGGGCCAGTGGGTGAAAAACTGTTTTTT. The chain combines TRBV5-1 with TRBJ1-4, with 7 positions matching TRBD1. Germline V CDR1 and CDR2: SGHRS, YFSETQ. V was clipped by 4 bases and J by 7 bases; unmatched bases: 16. CDR3 length: 17 amino acids.